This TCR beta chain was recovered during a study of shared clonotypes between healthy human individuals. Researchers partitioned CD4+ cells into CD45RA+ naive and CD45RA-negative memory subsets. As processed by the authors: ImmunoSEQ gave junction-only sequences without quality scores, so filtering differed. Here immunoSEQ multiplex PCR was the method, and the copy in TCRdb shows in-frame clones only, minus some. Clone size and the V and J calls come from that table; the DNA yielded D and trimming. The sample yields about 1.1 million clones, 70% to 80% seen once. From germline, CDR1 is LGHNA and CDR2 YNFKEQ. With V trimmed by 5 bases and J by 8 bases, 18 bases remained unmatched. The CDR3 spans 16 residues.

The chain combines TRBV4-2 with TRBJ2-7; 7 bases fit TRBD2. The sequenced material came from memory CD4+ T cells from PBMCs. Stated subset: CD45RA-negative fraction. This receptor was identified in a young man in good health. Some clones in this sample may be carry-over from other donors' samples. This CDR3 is CASSLTLERGTRKQYF. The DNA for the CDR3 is TGTGCCAGCAGCTTGACGCTTGAGCGGGGAACTCGAAAGCAGTACTTC.